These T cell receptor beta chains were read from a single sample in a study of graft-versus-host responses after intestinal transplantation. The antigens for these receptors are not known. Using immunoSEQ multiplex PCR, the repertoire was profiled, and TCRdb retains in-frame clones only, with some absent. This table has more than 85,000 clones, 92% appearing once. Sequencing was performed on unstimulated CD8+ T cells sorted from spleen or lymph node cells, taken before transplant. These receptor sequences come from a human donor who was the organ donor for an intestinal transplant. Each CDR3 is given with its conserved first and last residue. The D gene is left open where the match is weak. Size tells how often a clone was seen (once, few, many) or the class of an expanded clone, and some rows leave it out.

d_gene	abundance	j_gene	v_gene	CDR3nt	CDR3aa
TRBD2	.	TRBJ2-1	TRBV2	TGTGCCATAGCGGGGGGGCCACGCAATGAGCAGTTCTTC	CAIAGGPRNEQFF
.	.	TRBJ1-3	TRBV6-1	TGTGCCAGCAGTGAGACGGCTAGCTCTGGAAACACCATATATTTT	CASSETASSGNTIYF
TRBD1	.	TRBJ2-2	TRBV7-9	TGTGCCAGCAGCGGACGACAGGGTGCGAACACCGGGGAGCTGTTTTTT	CASSGRQGANTGELFF
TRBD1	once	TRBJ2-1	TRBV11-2	TGTGCCAGCAGCCAAATGGGACAGATCAATGAGCAGTTCTTC	CASSQMGQINEQFF
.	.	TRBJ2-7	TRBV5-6	TGTCCTCACAGGCGCGGTCCTACGGGGCAGTACTTC	CPHRRGPTGQYF
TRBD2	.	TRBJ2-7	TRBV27	TGTGCCAGCAGTTTATCCGGACTAGCGGGAGTGTACGAGCAGTACTTC	CASSLSGLAGVYEQYF
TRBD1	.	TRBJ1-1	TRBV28	TGTGCCAGCAGTCTCACAGGGGGGAACACTGAAGCTTTCTTT	CASSLTGGNTEAFF
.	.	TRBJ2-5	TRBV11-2	TGTGCCAGCAGCTTAGCCCGGAGAGATTCGTATCCGTACCAAGAGACCCAGTACTTC	CASSLARRDSYPYQETQYF
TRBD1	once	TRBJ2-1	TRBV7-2	TGTGCCAGCAGCTTAGCGGACAGGGATGAGCAGTTCTTC	CASSLADRDEQFF
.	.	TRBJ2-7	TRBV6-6	TGTGCCAGCAGTTACTCGATCCTAGGCAGCTACGAGCAGTACTTC	CASSYSILGSYEQYF
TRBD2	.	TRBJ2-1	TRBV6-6	TGTGCCAGCAGTTACCTAGCGGGAGACAATGAGCAGTTCTTC	CASSYLAGDNEQFF
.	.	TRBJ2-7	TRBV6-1	TGTGCCAGCAGTGAAGGACAGGCAATTTCCTACGAGCAGTACTTC	CASSEGQAISYEQYF
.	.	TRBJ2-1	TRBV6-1	TGTGCCAGCCGATTTACAGGGAGCTCCTACAATGAGCAGTTCTTC	CASRFTGSSYNEQFF
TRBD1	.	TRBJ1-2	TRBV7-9	TGTGCCAGCAGCTTCGGACAGGACTATGGCTACACCTTC	CASSFGQDYGYTF
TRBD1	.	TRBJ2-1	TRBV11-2	TGTGCCAGCAGCTTAGGCGGACAGGGATGGCAGAATGAGCAGTTCTTC	CASSLGGQGWQNEQFF
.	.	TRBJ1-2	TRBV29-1	TGCAGCGTTGAAATGGCAGAACACTATGGCTACACCTTC	CSVEMAEHYGYTF
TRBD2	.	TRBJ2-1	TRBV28	TGTGCCACCGCGCGGGAGGGGTACAATGAGCAGTTCTTC	CATAREGYNEQFF